One and the same sample provided the 16 T cell receptor beta chains below, sequenced in a study of blood T cells in healthy people across ages. A second PCR, run for about 7 to 11 cycles, used a sample-barcoded 5' primer plus a J-beta primer mix. MiXCR, run by TCRdb on the 5' RACE reads, gives a single entry per CDR3 protein. This table has some 880,000 distinct CDR3 sequences, about 34% appearing once. The sequenced material came from blood. These receptors were taken from a man between 18 and 29 years old in good health.

The chain has TRBV6-1 and TRBJ2-5, with 9 positions matching TRBD1. The DNA matches TRBJ2-7 better at its end, which makes the J call doubtful. The CDR3 length is 14 residues. Per germline, CDR1 MNHNS and CDR2 SASEGT. The chain's CDR3 is CASRDRGLTYEQYF. The DNA of the CDR3 is TGTGCCAGCAGGGACAGGGGACTGACCTACGAGCAGTACTTC.

This clonotype was recorded at least ten times. DNA for the CDR3: TGTGCCACCAGCAAAGGCAGGGCGCAGTCATCCTACAATGAGCAGTTCTTC. Translation: CATSKGRAQSSYNEQFF. The genes are TRBV15 and TRBJ2-1, with a tentative D call TRBD1 (5 bases). The CDR3 is 17 residues long. Germline-derived CDR1 and CDR2 are LNHNV and YYDKDF (reference sequence). V gave up 4 bases and J gave up 1 base, with 17 bases separating them. The full variable domain, its missing parts supplied by reference TRBV15 and TRBJ2-1, is DAMVIQNPRYQVTQFGKPVTLSCSQTLNHNVMYWYQQKSSQAPKLLFHYYDKDFNNEADTPDNFQSRRPNTSFCFLDIRSPGLGDTAMYLCATSKGRAQSSYNEQFFGPGTRLTVL.

The chain links TRBV6-5 to TRBJ1-2; D unclear. The CDR3 has 13 amino acids. V lost 0 bases and J lost 7, with 9 bases in between. The V gene's germline CDR1 is MNHEY and CDR2 SVGAGI. This chain's CDR3 is CASSYSGFGGYTF. CDR3 nucleotide sequence: TGTGCCAGCAGTTACTCAGGGTTCGGTGGCTACACCTTC.

There are a few counts of this clonotype. The chain joins TRBV6-5 to TRBJ1-6, with 8 bases that match TRBD1. The CDR3 is made up of 14 amino acids. V lost 6 bases, J lost 9 bases, and 7 bases stayed unmatched. CDR1 and CDR2 (germline): MNHEY, SVGAGI. As DNA, the CDR3 is TGTGCCAGCAGAGGACAGGGTATTAGTTCACCCCTCCACTTT. Translated: CASRGQGISSPLHF.

The chain has TRBV6-2 or TRBV6-3 and TRBJ2-7; D is tentatively TRBD1 or TRBD2 (5 bases each). The CDR3 loop spans 15 amino acids. Germline loops: CDR1 MNHEY, CDR2 SVGEGT. Between the trimmed V and J ends, which lost 6 bases and 3 bases, there was a span of 18 bases. In DNA, the CDR3 is TGTGCCAGCAGCCCCTCCGGGACCCCGATCTACGAGCAGTACTTC. It translates to CASSPSGTPIYEQYF.

This clonotype was seen only a few times. This sequence joins TRBV5-1 and TRBJ2-3, with a tentative D call TRBD1 (6 bases). Trimming left V 6 bases short and J 1 base short, with 9 bases between. The CDR3 runs 13 residues. Looked up from germline, CDR1 is SGHRS and CDR2 is YFSETQ. The CDR3 bases are TGCGCCAGCAAGGCAGGGGGCACAGATACGCAGTATTTT. This gives the protein CASKAGGTDTQYF.

This clonotype was picked up many times. The chain couples TRBV10-3 to TRBJ1-2; the match to TRBD1 covers 8 bases. There are 16 residues in the CDR3. The V gene's germline CDR1 is ENHRY and CDR2 SYGVKD. V shed 0 bases, J shed 4 bases, and the junction held 7 bases outside the gene matches. The CDR3 sequence: CAISESSDRAVYGYTF. CDR3 DNA: TGTGCCATCAGTGAGTCATCGGACAGGGCGGTCTATGGCTACACCTTC.

The V and J genes are TRBV25-1 and TRBJ2-2; D may be TRBD1 or TRBD2 (7 bases each). CDR1 MGHDK and CDR2 SYGVNS come from the germline V gene. V was shortened by 6 bases and J by 6 bases, with 11 bases between the two germline ends. The length of the CDR3 is 13 residues. The CDR3 here is CASRGGGAGELFF. The CDR3 nucleotides are TGTGCCAGCAGGGGAGGGGGCGCCGGGGAGCTGTTTTTT.

This rearrangement joins TRBV5-1 to TRBJ2-5; D gene unclear. The ends were cut back, 0 bases at V and 11 bases at J, with 14 bases in the middle. Germline loops: CDR1 SGHRS, CDR2 YFSETQ. The CDR3 spans 13 residues. This CDR3 is CASSLGVPNEQYF. Written as DNA, the CDR3 is TGCGCCAGCAGCTTGGGAGTGCCCAATGAGCAGTACTTC.

This clonotype was seen only a few times. This chain uses TRBV12-3 or TRBV12-4 with TRBJ2-5, with D maybe TRBD2 (6 bases). The CDR3 is 15 residues long. V was trimmed by 2 bases and J by 2 bases, leaving 12 bases between them. The CDR3 sequence: CASSLMGGRQETQYF. Written as DNA, the CDR3 is TGTGCCAGCAGTTTAATGGGGGGTAGGCAAGAGACCCAGTACTTC.

This chain links TRBV20-1 with TRBJ1-2; D may be TRBD1 (5 bases). This CDR3 comprises 12 residues. The germline V gene has CDR1 DFQATT and CDR2 SNEGSKA (reference sequence). With 0 bases removed from V and 7 bases from J, the gap between germline ends came to 9 bases. CDR3 nucleotide sequence: TGCAGTGCTAGAGATTTGGGGGGTGGCTACACCTTC. Translation: CSARDLGGGYTF.

This clonotype has just a few counts. In DNA, the CDR3 is TGCAGTGGTAGGAAGCCTAGCACAGATACGCAGTATTTT. Protein sequence: CSGRKPSTDTQYF. The V and J genes are TRBV20-1 and TRBJ2-3; D is unclear. V lost 7 bases, J lost 0 bases, and 11 bases lay in between. From germline, CDR1 is DFQATT and CDR2 SNEGSKA (reference sequence). This CDR3 is 13 amino acids long.

The chain links TRBV12-3 or TRBV12-4 to TRBJ2-1; D is possibly TRBD2 (6 bases). The CDR3 contains 12 residues. Trimming stripped 7 bases from V and 5 bases from J, with 9 bases between. In nucleotides, the CDR3 is TGTGCCAGCACTAGGACTAACAATGAGCAGTTCTTC. Its translation: CASTRTNNEQFF.

This clonotype was seen a few times. This chain connects TRBV12-3 or TRBV12-4 to TRBJ1-1; 7 nucleotides line up with TRBD1. This CDR3 is 15 amino acids long. Unmatched junction bases numbered 5, after V lost 3 bases and J lost 1 base. The CDR3 spells CASSFGTAPNTEAFF. CDR3 nucleotide sequence: TGTGCCAGCAGTTTTGGGACAGCACCGAACACTGAAGCTTTCTTT.

Remarks on this clonotype: A read error may explain this, as a much larger clone is one base away. The chain has TRBV12-3 or TRBV12-4 and TRBJ2-3, with a possible D match to TRBD2 (6 bases). The CDR3 consists of 16 residues. V lost 6 bases, J lost 4 bases, and 20 bases lay in between. The chain's CDR3 is CASSRTRGSLADTQYF. CDR3 nucleotides: TGTGCCAGCAGCAGAACCCGGGGGAGCCTCGCAGATACGCAGTATTTT.

The V and J genes are TRBV7-2 and TRBJ1-2; tentatively, D is TRBD1 (5 bases). CDR1 and CDR2 (germline): SGHTA, FQGNSA. This CDR3 contains 15 residues. V was shortened by 5 bases and J by 2 bases, with 15 bases between the two germline ends. The CDR3 DNA sequence: TGTGCCAGCAGCCTAAGCGTGGGGCAGAACTATGGCTACACCTTC. Its protein product is CASSLSVGQNYGYTF. The full variable domain, its missing parts supplied by reference TRBV7-2 and TRBJ1-2, is GAGVSQSPSNKVTEKGKDVELRCDPISGHTALYWYRQSLGQGLEFLIYFQGNSAPDKSGLPSDRFSAERTGGSVSTLTIQRTQQEDSAVYLCASSLSVGQNYGYTFGSGTRLTVV.